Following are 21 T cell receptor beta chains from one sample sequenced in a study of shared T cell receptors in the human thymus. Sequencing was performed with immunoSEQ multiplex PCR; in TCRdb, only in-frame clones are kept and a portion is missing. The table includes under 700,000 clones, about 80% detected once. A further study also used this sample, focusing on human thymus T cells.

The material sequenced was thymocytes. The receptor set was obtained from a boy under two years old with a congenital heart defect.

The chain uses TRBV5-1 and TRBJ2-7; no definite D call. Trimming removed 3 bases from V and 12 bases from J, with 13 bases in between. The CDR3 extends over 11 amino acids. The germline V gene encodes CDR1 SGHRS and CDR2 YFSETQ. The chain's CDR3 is CASSSPLTRYF. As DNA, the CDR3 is TGCGCCAGCAGCTCACCGCTTACGCGGTACTTC.

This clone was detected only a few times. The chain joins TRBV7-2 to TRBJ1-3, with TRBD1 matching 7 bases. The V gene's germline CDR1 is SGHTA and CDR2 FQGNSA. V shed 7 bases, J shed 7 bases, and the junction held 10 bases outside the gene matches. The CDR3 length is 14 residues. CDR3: CASTLGQAGNTIYF. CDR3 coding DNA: TGTGCCAGCACCCTCGGACAGGCGGGGAACACCATATATTTT.

CDR3 sequence reads: CASSAQGCEQYF. The CDR3 nucleotides are TGTGCCAGCAGCGCCCAGGGTTGCGAGCAGTACTTC. The chain is built from TRBV7-9 and TRBJ2-7, with D tentatively TRBD1 (5 bases). The germline CDR1 and CDR2 sequences are SEHNR and FQNEAQ (reference sequence). The CDR3 is made up of 12 amino acids. V was trimmed by 5 bases and J by 6 bases, leaving 11 bases between them. Based on the CDR3 plus reference TRBV7-9 and TRBJ2-7, the full variable domain is DTGVSQNPRHKITKRGQNVTFRCDPISEHNRLYWYRQTLGQGPEFLTYFQNEAQLEKSRLLSDRFSAERPKGSFSTLEIQRTEQGDSAMYLCASSAQGCEQYFGPGTRLTVT.

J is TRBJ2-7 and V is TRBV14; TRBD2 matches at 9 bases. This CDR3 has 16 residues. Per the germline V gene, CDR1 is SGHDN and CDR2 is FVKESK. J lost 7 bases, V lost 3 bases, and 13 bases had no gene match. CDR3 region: CASSHDRAGGPGEQYF. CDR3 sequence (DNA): TGTGCCAGCAGCCACGATAGGGCGGGAGGGCCCGGTGAGCAGTACTTC.

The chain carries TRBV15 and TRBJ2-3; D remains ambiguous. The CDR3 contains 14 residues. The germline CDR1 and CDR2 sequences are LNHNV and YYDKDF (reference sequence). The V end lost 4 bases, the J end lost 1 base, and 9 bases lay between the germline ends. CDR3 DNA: TGTGCCACCAGCATCGGTACTGGCACAGATACGCAGTATTTT. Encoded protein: CATSIGTGTDTQYF.

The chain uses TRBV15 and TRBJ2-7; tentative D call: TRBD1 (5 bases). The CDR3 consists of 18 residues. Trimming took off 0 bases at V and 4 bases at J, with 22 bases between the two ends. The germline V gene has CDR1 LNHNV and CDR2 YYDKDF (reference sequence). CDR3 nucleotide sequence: TGTGCCACCAGCAGAGATGGGGCTAACCCCACGTTCATATACGAGCAGTACTTC. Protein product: CATSRDGANPTFIYEQYF.

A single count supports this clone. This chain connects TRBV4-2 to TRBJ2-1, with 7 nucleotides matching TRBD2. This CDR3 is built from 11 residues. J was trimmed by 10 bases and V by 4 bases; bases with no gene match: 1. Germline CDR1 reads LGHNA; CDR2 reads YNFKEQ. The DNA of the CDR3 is TGTGCCAGCAGCCTACTAGCGGAGCAGTTCTTC. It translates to CASSLLAEQFF.

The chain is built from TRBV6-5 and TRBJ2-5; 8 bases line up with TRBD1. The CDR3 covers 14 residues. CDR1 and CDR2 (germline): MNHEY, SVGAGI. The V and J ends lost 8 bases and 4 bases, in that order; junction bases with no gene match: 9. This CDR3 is CASQIIRGRETQYF. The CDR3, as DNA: TGTGCCAGCCAAATAATCAGGGGGCGAGAGACCCAGTACTTC.

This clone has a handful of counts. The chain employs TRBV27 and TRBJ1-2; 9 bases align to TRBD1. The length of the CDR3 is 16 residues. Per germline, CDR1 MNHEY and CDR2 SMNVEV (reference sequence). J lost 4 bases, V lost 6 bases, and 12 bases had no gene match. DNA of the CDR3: TGTGCCAGCAGAGCTGAAACAGGGGGCGCGGGCTATGGCTACACCTTC. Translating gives CASRAETGGAGYGYTF.

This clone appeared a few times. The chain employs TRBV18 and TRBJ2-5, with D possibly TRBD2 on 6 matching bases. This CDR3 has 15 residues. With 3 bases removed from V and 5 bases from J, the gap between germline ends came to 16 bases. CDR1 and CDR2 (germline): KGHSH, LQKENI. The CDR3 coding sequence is TGTGCCAGCTCACCTAGCGGTTGGGGTAGGGAGACCCAGTACTTC. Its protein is CASSPSGWGRETQYF.

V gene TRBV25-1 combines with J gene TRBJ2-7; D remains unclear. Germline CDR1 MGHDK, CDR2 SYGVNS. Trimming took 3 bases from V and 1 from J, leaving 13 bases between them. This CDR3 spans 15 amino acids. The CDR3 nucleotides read TGTGCCAGCAGTGATAGCAGATTTTATTCCTACGAGCAGTACTTC. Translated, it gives CASSDSRFYSYEQYF.

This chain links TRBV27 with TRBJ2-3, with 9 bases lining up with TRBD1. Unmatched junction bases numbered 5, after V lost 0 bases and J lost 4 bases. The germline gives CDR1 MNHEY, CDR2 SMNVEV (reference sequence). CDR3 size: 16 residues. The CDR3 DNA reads TGTGCCAGCAGTTTATCGTCCCGGGACAGGGCAGATACGCAGTATTTT. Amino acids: CASSLSSRDRADTQYF.

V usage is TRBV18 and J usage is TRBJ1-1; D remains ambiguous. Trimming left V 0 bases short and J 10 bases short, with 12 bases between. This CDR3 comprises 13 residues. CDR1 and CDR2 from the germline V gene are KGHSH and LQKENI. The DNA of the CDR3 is TGTGCCAGCTCACCACCAGTTCCGGAGGGAGCTTTCTTT. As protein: CASSPPVPEGAFF.

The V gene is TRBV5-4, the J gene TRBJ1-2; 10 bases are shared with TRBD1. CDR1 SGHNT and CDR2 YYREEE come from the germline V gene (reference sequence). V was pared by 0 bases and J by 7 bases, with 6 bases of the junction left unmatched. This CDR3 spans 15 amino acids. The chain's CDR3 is CASSLAGTGASGYTF. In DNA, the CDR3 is TGTGCCAGCAGCTTGGCGGGGACAGGGGCCAGTGGCTACACCTTC.

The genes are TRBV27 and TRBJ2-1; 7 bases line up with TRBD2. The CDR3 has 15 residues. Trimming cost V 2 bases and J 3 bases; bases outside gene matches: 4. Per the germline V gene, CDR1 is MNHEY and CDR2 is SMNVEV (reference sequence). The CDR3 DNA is TGTGCCAGCAGTTTAGGCGGGGACTACTACAATGAGCAGTTCTTC. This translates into CASSLGGDYYNEQFF.

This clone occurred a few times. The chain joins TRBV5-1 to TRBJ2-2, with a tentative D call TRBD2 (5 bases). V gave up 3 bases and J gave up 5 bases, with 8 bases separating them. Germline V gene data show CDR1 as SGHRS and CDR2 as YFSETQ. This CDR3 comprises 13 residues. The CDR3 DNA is TGCGCCAGCAGCTACCCGGGGACCGGGGAGCTGTTTTTT. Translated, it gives CASSYPGTGELFF.

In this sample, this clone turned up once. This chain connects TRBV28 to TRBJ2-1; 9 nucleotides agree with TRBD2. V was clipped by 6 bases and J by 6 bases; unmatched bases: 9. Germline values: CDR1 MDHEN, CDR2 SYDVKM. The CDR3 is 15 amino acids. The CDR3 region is CASRSGLASSNEQFF. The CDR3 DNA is TGTGCCAGCAGATCCGGACTAGCGAGTTCCAATGAGCAGTTCTTC.

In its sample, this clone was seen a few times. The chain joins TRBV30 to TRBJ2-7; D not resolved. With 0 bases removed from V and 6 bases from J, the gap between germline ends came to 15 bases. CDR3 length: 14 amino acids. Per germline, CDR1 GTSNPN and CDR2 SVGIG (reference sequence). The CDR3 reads CAWSVMVRRSEQYF. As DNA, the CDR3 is TGTGCCTGGAGTGTGATGGTGCGTCGGAGCGAGCAGTACTTC.

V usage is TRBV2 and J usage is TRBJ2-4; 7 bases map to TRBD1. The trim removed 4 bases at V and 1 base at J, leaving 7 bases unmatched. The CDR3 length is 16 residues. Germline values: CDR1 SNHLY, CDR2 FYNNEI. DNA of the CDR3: TGTGCCAGCAGTGTAGAGACAGGGTGGGCCAAAAACATTCAGTACTTC. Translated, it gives CASSVETGWAKNIQYF.

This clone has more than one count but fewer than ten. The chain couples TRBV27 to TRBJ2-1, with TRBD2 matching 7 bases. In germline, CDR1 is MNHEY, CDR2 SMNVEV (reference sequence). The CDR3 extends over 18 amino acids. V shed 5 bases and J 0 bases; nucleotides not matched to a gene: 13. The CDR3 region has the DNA TGTGCCAGCAGTCATGACTCGGCGGGGGTAAGCTCCTACAATGAGCAGTTCTTC. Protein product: CASSHDSAGVSSYNEQFF.

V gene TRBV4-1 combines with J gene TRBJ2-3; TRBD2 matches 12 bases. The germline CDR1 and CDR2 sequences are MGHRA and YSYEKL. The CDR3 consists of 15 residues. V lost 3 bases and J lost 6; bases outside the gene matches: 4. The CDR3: CASSQTSGRADTQYF. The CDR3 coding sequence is TGCGCCAGCAGCCAGACTAGCGGGAGAGCTGATACGCAGTATTTT.